This T cell receptor (beta chain) is drawn from a study of T cell clones after liver transplantation. Trimming pared 4 bases from V and 5 bases from J, leaving 5 bases between. The CDR3 covers 12 residues. Germline V CDR1 and CDR2: PRHDT, FYEKMQ (reference sequence). Produced via immunoSEQ multiplex PCR; TCRdb's table is partial and in-frame only. The table records roughly 12,000 clones, just under 75% of them present only once. This rearrangement joins TRBV13 to TRBJ2-2; the D is unclear. This clonotype was sampled from a human patient who received a liver transplant. Some T cells may originate from the graft donor. This specimen was CD8+ T cells from blood, taken at the 22-month timepoint. The CDR3 loop reads CASSYTTGELFF. CDR3 nucleotides: TGTGCCAGCAGCTACACGACCGGGGAGCTGTTTTTT.